This T cell receptor beta chain was obtained from a study of T cells in Graves' hyperthyroidism and ophthalmopathy. Amplification yielded TCR beta CDR3 regions, with RNA transcripts as the source. First-round RT-PCR with HTBI primers amplified the TCR CDR3 region. TCRdb reanalysed the multiplex PCR reads using MiXCR and keeps one entry per CDR3 protein. The table lists about 530,000 distinct CDR3 sequences, 17% of them singletons. Study-wide findings and caveats: The model anticipated ophthalmopathy a median approximately 6.7 months pre-onset.

Germline V gives CDR1 MNHEY, CDR2 SMNVEV (reference sequence). Trimming removed 2 bases at V and 3 bases at J, with 11 bases between. CDR3 length equals 15 residues. The study included ophthalmopathy patients with Clinical Activity Score at least 3, NOSPECS grade at least 4 and duration under 3 months. As for this clonotype: Antigen specificity is unknown.

The origin of this receptor is a woman aged 18-29 years with Graves' ophthalmopathy. Sample: blood. V usage is TRBV27 and J usage is TRBJ1-3; tentative D call: TRBD1 (6 bases). This CDR3 reads CASSLVGGDGNTIYF. Here the CDR3 DNA reads TGTGCCAGCAGTTTAGTAGGGGGTGATGGAAACACCATATATTTT.